These T cell receptor beta chains were read from a single sample in a study of blood T cell repertoires in COVID-19. Profiling relied on immunoSEQ multiplex PCR, and the TCRdb table lists in-frame clones only, not all of them. The sample includes under 40,000 clones, nearly 90% of them seen just once. Source material: peripheral blood. Receptors originate from a man in his 70s with active COVID-19. CDR3s include the opening cysteine and the closing phenylalanine or tryptophan. The order of the fields is J gene, D gene, clone size, V gene, CDR3 protein, CDR3 DNA. The D gene is left open where the match is weak. For some rows the clone size is stated as once, few or many, or as a class when expanded; others skip it.

TRBJ1-3 | TRBD1 | - | TRBV9 | CASSRLDRASGNTIYF | TGTGCCAGCAGCCGACTCGACAGGGCCTCTGGAAACACCATATATTTT
TRBJ2-2 | - | - | TRBV6-5 | CASSFQGNTGELFF | TGTGCCAGCAGTTTTCAGGGGAACACCGGGGAGCTGTTTTTT
TRBJ2-2 | TRBD1 | - | TRBV3-1/TRBV3-2 | CASSPTGGYTGELFF | TGTGCCAGCAGCCCAACAGGGGGCTACACCGGGGAGCTGTTTTTT
TRBJ1-5 | - | - | TRBV28 | CASSLVGASNQPQHF | TGTGCCAGCAGTTTAGTGGGAGCGAGCAATCAGCCCCAGCATTTT
TRBJ2-3 | - | - | TRBV4-2 | CASSQGTLSRDTQYF | TGTGCCAGCAGCCAAGGTACTCTCTCACGGGATACGCAGTATTTT
TRBJ2-5 | - | once | TRBV6-2/TRBV6-3 | CASSYGGILETQYF | TGTGCCAGCAGTTATGGCGGGATTCTGGAGACCCAGTACTTC
TRBJ2-5 | - | - | TRBV6-2/TRBV6-3 | CASSYSTGFGETQYF | TGTGCCAGCAGTTACTCGACAGGATTCGGTGAGACCCAGTACTTC
TRBJ2-2 | - | - | TRBV27 | CASSFRGTGELFF | TGTGCCAGCAGTTTTAGGGGCACCGGGGAGCTGTTTTTT
TRBJ2-3 | TRBD1 | - | TRBV29-1 | CSALRDRHRYF | TGCAGCGCCCTCCGGGACAGACACAGGTATTTT
TRBJ2-5 | TRBD1 | - | TRBV29-1 | CSVGGGATQYF | TGCAGCGTTGGAGGGGGCGCGACCCAGTACTTC
TRBJ1-4 | - | - | TRBV5-4 | CASSPRLGEKLFF | TGTGCCAGCAGCCCACGACTTGGAGAAAAACTGTTTTTT
TRBJ2-6 | - | - | TRBV28 | CASIAASGANVLTF | TGTGCCAGCATAGCAGCCTCTGGGGCCAACGTCCTGACTTTC
TRBJ2-7 | TRBD2 | - | TRBV19 | CASREPGAGLYEQYF | TGTGCCAGTAGAGAACCGGGAGCGGGATTGTACGAGCAGTACTTC
TRBJ1-6 | - | - | TRBV4-1 | CASSHNGGLNSPLHF | TGCGCCAGCAGCCATAACGGGGGGCTTAATTCACCCCTCCACTTT
TRBJ2-1 | - | - | TRBV15 | CATSRDRGQYNEQFF | TGTGCCACCAGCAGAGATAGAGGACAGTACAATGAGCAGTTCTTC